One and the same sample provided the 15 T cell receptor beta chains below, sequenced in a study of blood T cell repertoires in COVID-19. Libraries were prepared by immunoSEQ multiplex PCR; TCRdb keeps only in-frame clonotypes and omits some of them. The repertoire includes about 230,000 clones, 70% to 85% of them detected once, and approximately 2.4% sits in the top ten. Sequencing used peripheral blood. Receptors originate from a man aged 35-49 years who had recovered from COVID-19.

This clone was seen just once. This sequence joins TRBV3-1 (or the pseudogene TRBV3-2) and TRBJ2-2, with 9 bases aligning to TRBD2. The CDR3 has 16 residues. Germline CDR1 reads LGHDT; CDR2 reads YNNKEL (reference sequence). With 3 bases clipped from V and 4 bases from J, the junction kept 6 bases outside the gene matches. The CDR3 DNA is TGTGCCAGCAGCCACGCCGCGACTAGCGGCACCGGGGAGCTGTTTTTT. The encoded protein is CASSHAATSGTGELFF.

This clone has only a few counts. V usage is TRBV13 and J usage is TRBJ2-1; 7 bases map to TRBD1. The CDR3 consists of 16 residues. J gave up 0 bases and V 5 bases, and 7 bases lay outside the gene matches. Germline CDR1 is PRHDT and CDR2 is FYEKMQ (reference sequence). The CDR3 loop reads CASSPKGAASYNEQFF. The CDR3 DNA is TGTGCCAGCAGCCCTAAGGGGGCCGCCTCCTACAATGAGCAGTTCTTC.

The CDR3 loop is CASSPGTDQNIQYF. The CDR3 region has the DNA TGTGCCAGCAGCCCCGGGACAGACCAAAACATTCAGTACTTC. The chain links TRBV11-2 to TRBJ2-4; 7 bases match TRBD1. The CDR3 runs 14 residues. Germline values: CDR1 SGHAT, CDR2 FQNNGV. The trim removed 5 bases at V and 5 bases at J, leaving 6 bases unmatched.

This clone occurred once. The CDR3 DNA sequence: TGCGCCAGCAGCTCTCAGCGGGGGCTCACAGATACGCAGTATTTT. Translation: CASSSQRGLTDTQYF. The chain employs TRBV5-1 and TRBJ2-3; 8 bases align to TRBD2. Germline V lookup: CDR1 SGHRS, CDR2 YFSETQ. The CDR3 spans 15 residues. The V gene end was trimmed by 3 bases and the J gene end by 2 bases; junction bases not matched to a gene: 5.

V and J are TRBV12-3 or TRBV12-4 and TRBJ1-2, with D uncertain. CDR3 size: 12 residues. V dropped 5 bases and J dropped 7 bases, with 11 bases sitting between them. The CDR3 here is CASSPVRSGYTF. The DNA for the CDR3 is TGTGCCAGCAGTCCGGTAAGGAGTGGCTACACCTTC.

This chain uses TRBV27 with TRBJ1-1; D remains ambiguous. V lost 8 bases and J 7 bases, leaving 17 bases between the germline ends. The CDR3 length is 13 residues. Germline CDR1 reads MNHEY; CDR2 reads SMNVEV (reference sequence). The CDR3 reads CASSLAPGIEAFF. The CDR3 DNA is TGTGCCAGCTCTCTCGCCCCGGGAATTGAAGCTTTCTTT.

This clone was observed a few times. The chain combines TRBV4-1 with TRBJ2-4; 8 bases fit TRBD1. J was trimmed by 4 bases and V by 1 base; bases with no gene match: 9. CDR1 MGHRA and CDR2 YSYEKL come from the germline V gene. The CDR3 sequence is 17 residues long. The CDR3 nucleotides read TGCGCCAGCAGCCAAGGGGTCGGACAGGGAACTAAAAACATTCAGTACTTC. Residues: CASSQGVGQGTKNIQYF.

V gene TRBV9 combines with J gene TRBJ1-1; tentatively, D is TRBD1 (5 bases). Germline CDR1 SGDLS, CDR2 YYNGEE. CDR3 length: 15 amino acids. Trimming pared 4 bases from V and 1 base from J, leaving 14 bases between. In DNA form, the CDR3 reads TGTGCCAGCAGCCCAAGTTGGGGGGAGAACACTGAAGCTTTCTTT. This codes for CASSPSWGENTEAFF.

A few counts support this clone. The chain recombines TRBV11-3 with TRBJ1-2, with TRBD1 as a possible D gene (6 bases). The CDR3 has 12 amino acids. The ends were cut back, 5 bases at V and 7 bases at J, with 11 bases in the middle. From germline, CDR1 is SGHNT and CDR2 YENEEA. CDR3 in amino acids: CASSNQGFGYTF. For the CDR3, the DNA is TGTGCCAGCAGCAATCAGGGGTTTGGCTACACCTTC. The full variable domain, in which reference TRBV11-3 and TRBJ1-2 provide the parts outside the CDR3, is EAGVVQSPRYKIIEKKQPVAFWCNPISGHNTLYWYLQNLGQGPELLIRYENEEAVDDSQLPKDRFSAERLKGVDSTLKIQPAELGDSAVYLCASSNQGFGYTFGSGTRLTVV.

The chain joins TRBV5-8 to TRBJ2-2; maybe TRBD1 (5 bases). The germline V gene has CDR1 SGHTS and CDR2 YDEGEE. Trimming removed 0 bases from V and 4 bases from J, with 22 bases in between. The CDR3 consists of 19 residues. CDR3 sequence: CASSLVVQLGTGPTGELFF. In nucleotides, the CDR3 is TGTGCCAGCAGCTTGGTTGTTCAGCTGGGCACAGGTCCCACCGGGGAGCTGTTTTTT.

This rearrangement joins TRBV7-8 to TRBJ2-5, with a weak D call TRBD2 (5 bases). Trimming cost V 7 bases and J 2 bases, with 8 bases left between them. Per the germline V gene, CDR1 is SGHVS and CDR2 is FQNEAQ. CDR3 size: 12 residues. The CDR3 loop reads CASTGEQETQYF. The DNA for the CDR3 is TGTGCCAGCACCGGGGAACAAGAGACCCAGTACTTC.

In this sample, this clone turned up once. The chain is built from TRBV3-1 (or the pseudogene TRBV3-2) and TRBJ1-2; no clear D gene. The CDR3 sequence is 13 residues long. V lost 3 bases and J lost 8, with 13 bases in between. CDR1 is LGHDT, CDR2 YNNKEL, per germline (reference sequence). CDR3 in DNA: TGTGCCAGCAGCCATCCAGGATCTGACGGCTACACCTTC. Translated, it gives CASSHPGSDGYTF.

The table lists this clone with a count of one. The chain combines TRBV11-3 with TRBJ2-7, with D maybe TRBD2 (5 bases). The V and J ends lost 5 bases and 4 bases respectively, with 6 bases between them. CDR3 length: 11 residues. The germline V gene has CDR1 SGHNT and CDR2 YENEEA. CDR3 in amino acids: CASSEGYEQYF. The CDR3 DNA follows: TGTGCCAGCAGCGAGGGTTACGAGCAGTACTTC.

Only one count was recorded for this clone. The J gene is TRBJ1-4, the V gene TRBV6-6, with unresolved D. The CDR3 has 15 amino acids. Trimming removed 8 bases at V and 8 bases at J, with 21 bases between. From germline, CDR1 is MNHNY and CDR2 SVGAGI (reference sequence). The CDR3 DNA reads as TGTGCCAGCCGTATAGGACTGCCCGGAGGGGAAAAACTGTTTTTT. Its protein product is CASRIGLPGGEKLFF.

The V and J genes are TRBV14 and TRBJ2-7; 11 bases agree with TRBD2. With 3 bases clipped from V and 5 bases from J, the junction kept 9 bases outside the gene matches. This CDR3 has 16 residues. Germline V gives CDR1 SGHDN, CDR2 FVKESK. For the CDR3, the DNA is TGTGCCAGCAGCCACACGACTAGCGGGAAAAGACACGAGCAGTACTTC. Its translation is CASSHTTSGKRHEQYF.